This entry lists 5 T cell receptor beta chains sequenced from one sample in a study of blood T cell repertoires in COVID-19. The assay was immunoSEQ multiplex PCR, and TCRdb's table has in-frame clones only and misses some. The data hold about 360,000 clones, with 87% observed a single time. Input material: PBMCs or T cells enriched from blood (not recorded which). The receptors shown here come from a man between 40 and 49 years old in a cohort exposed to, infected with or recovered from COVID-19 (not recorded which).

The table lists this clone with many counts. This chain links TRBV25-1 with TRBJ1-6; 7 bases agree with TRBD1. Germline assignment: CDR1 MGHDK and CDR2 SYGVNS. The CDR3 is 14 residues long. The ends lost 6 bases at V and 8 bases at J; junction bases unmatched: 7. DNA of the CDR3: TGTGCCAGCAGATTGACAGGGCTGGATTCACCCCTCCACTTT. This gives the protein CASRLTGLDSPLHF.

A word on this clone: Distinct nucleotide sequences in the sample also encode this CDR3. The V call is TRBV7-6, the J call TRBJ1-5; unclear D gene. CDR1 is SGHVS and CDR2 is FNYEAQ in the germline V gene. The V and J ends lost 1 base and 7 bases respectively, with 11 bases between them. The CDR3 is made up of 14 amino acids. Written as DNA, the CDR3 is TGTGCCAGCAGCTTAGGGGCCGGGAACCAGCCCCAGCATTTT. It codes for CASSLGAGNQPQHF.

J is TRBJ2-3 and V is TRBV5-4; TRBD2 aligns across 8 bases. With V trimmed by 4 bases and J by 5 bases, 12 bases remained unmatched. Germline values: CDR1 SGHNT, CDR2 YYREEE (reference sequence). This CDR3 comprises 16 residues. Written as DNA, the CDR3 is TGTGCCAGCAGCAGAGGCGAGGGCGGGAGGAGAGATACGCAGTATTTT. Protein: CASSRGEGGRRDTQYF. Using reference TRBV5-4 and TRBJ2-3 for the parts outside the CDR3, the full variable domain is ETGVTQSPTHLIKTRGQQVTLRCSSQSGHNTVSWYQQALGQGPQFIFQYYREEENGRGNFPPRFSGLQFPNYSSELNVNALELDDSALYLCASSRGEGGRRDTQYFGPGTRLTVL.

J is TRBJ2-7 and V is TRBV3-1 (or the pseudogene TRBV3-2); 8 bases map to TRBD1. Germline trimming cut 0 bases from V and 3 bases from J; bases unmatched to any gene: 7. Germline CDR1 reads LGHDT; CDR2 reads YNNKEL (reference sequence). This CDR3 contains 16 residues. CDR3 region: CASSQDGAGGHYEQYF. CDR3 nucleotide sequence: TGTGCCAGCAGCCAAGATGGCGCAGGGGGCCACTACGAGCAGTACTTC.

The CDR3 reads CSARTSGPLFF. CDR3 DNA sequence: TGCAGTGCTAGGACTAGCGGACCCCTGTTCTTC. This chain connects TRBV20-1 to TRBJ2-1, with 9 positions matching TRBD2. Germline CDR1 reads DFQATT; CDR2 reads SNEGSKA (reference sequence). The V segment lost 3 bases and the J segment 15 bases; nucleotides outside the gene matches: 6. CDR3 length: 11 amino acids.